These 19 T cell receptor beta chains were sequenced from one sample in a study of vaccination effects on CD4 cells after COVID-19. Antigens of these TCRs are unknown. Viral peptide pool expansion of antigen-specific CD4+ T cells preceded sequencing in the ViraFEST assay. Cultured cells yielded isolated CD4+ T cells after approximately nine days. Participants completed two doses of the BNT162b2 or mRNA-1273 vaccine. TCRdb keeps only in-frame clones here, not all; method: immunoSEQ multiplex PCR. The table lists around 33,000 clones, 82% of them singletons. This sample comprised CD4+ T cells from PBMCs cultured with HCoV-NL63 spike peptides, obtained after COVID-19 vaccination. The receptors were sampled from a human donor who received a COVID-19 vaccine. Some clones in this sample may be carry-over from other donors' samples.

The chain employs TRBV9 and TRBJ1-6; the D gene is possibly TRBD1 (6 bases). This CDR3 is 16 amino acids long. From germline, CDR1 is SGDLS and CDR2 YYNGEE. V lost 0 bases to trimming and J lost 8 bases, with 15 bases between them. This CDR3 reads CASSVEGHQGDSPLHF. The CDR3 DNA reads TGTGCCAGCAGCGTAGAGGGACACCAGGGAGATTCACCCCTCCACTTT.

The chain has TRBV7-2 and TRBJ2-2; D perhaps matches TRBD1 (7 bases). V was trimmed by 6 bases and J by 4 bases, leaving 18 bases between them. Germline CDR1 SGHTA, CDR2 FQGNSA. The CDR3 runs 16 residues. Here the CDR3 DNA reads TGTGCCAGCAGGTCGCAGGGGGGAGTCCTCACCGGGGAGCTGTTTTTT. Its translation: CASRSQGGVLTGELFF.

The chain employs TRBV21-1 and TRBJ2-1; the table names TRBD2, a call not compared with the DNA. TRBV21-1 is assigned pseudogene status. The CDR3 length is 13 residues. The CDR3 DNA sequence: TGTGCCAGATCGAGTTTTGAAGTCAATGAGCAGTTCTTC. Its translation is CARSSFEVNEQFF.

V and J are TRBV11-2 and TRBJ2-4; D may be TRBD1 (6 bases). V shed 1 base and J shed 7 bases, with 20 bases lying between them. The CDR3 is made up of 17 amino acids. CDR1 is SGHAT, CDR2 FQNNGV, per germline. CDR3 sequence: CASSLGWGQSLDNIQYF. The CDR3, as DNA: TGTGCCAGCAGCTTAGGTTGGGGGCAGAGTCTTGATAACATTCAGTACTTC.

The chain recombines TRBV5-8 with TRBJ1-1; D gene ambiguous. The CDR3 has 12 residues. Germline CDR1 reads SGHTS; CDR2 reads YDEGEE. Deletions cut 7 bases from V and 1 base from J, with 8 bases between. The CDR3 DNA is TGTGCCAGCGGGCCCGGGAACACTGAAGCTTTCTTT. This translates into CASGPGNTEAFF.

This chain connects TRBV18 to TRBJ1-1; 8 bases map to TRBD1. With 5 bases clipped from V and 1 base from J, the junction kept 9 bases outside the gene matches. Per the germline V gene, CDR1 is KGHSH and CDR2 is LQKENI. The CDR3 contains 16 residues. Written as DNA, the CDR3 is TGTGCCAGCTCAAAGTCGACAGGGGATCCGAACACTGAAGCTTTCTTT. This codes for CASSKSTGDPNTEAFF.

The chain joins TRBV6-5 to TRBJ1-1, with TRBD1 matching over 7 bases. The length of the CDR3 is 13 residues. Trimming removed 0 bases from V and 11 bases from J; junction bases left unmatched: 6. Germline V gene sequence: CDR1 MNHEY, CDR2 SVGAGI. Here the CDR3 reads CASSYSTGLKAFF. The CDR3 DNA sequence: TGTGCCAGCAGTTACTCGACAGGGTTAAAGGCTTTCTTT.

The chain combines TRBV28 with TRBJ1-5; a possible D gene is TRBD1 (5 bases). V gave up 5 bases and J gave up 0 bases, with 11 bases separating them. The CDR3 length is 15 residues. The V gene's germline CDR1 is MDHEN and CDR2 SYDVKM. The CDR3 DNA sequence: TGTGCCAGCAGTCCAGGGCGTCATAGCAATCAGCCCCAGCATTTT. It encodes CASSPGRHSNQPQHF.

The genes are TRBV4-1 and TRBJ1-5; tentative D call: TRBD1 (6 bases). Germline V lookup: CDR1 MGHRA, CDR2 YSYEKL. V lost 1 base and J lost 4, with 8 bases in between. The CDR3 sequence is 14 residues long. The DNA for the CDR3 is TGCGCCAGCAGCCAAGGACAGGCAAATCAGCCCCAGCATTTT. Encoded protein: CASSQGQANQPQHF.

This clone was counted a single time. The V gene is TRBV19, the J gene TRBJ1-2; D is unclear. The CDR3 extends over 16 amino acids. Germline V CDR1 and CDR2: LNHDA, SQIVND (reference sequence). V dropped 0 bases and J dropped 4 bases, with 15 bases sitting between them. CDR3 residues: CASSIDGPDRRYGYTF. For the CDR3, the DNA is TGTGCCAGTAGTATAGATGGCCCGGACCGTCGCTATGGCTACACCTTC. The full variable domain, completed using reference TRBV19 and TRBJ1-2, is DGGITQSPKYLFRKEGQNVTLSCEQNLNHDAMYWYRQDPGQGLRLIYYSQIVNDFQKGDIAEGYSVSREKKESFPLTVTSAQKNPTAFYLCASSIDGPDRRYGYTFGSGTRLTVV.

This chain connects TRBV12-3 or TRBV12-4 to TRBJ1-1; 8 bases agree with TRBD1. This CDR3 spans 13 amino acids. The V gene end was trimmed by 6 bases and the J gene end by 10 bases; junction bases not matched to a gene: 10. The CDR3 DNA reads as TGTGCCAGCAGCTCGGACAGGGAAGCAACAGCTTTCTTT. It is translated as CASSSDREATAFF.

V is TRBV7-3 and J is TRBJ1-2; D is unresolved. The V gene's germline CDR1 is SGHTA and CDR2 FQGTGA. This CDR3 region has 14 residues. V was pared by 2 bases and J by 3 bases, with 10 bases between. CDR3 sequence: CASSLAPADYGYTF. As DNA, the CDR3 is TGTGCCAGCAGCTTAGCCCCGGCAGACTATGGCTACACCTTC.

This clone was observed a handful of times. The chain is built from TRBV2 and TRBJ1-1, with D uncertain. The V end lost 5 bases, the J end lost 2 bases, and 9 bases lay between the germline ends. This CDR3 region has 13 residues. Germline V CDR1 and CDR2: SNHLY, FYNNEI. CDR3 in amino acids: CASSRVFNTEAFF. The CDR3 DNA reads TGTGCCAGCAGTCGGGTCTTCAACACTGAAGCTTTCTTT. Looking up the rest from reference TRBV2 and TRBJ1-1 gives the full variable domain: EPEVTQTPSHQVTQMGQEVILRCVPISNHLYFYWYRQILGQKVEFLVSFYNNEISEKSEIFDDQFSVERPDGSNFTLKIRSTKLEDSAMYFCASSRVFNTEAFFGQGTRLTVV.

This sequence joins TRBV12-3 or TRBV12-4 and TRBJ2-6; D gene uncertain. Trimming stripped 11 bases from V and 4 bases from J, with 12 bases between. There are 13 residues in the CDR3. The CDR3 is CALGVVGANVLTF. The CDR3 region has the DNA TGTGCCCTGGGTGTAGTCGGGGCCAACGTCCTGACTTTC.

The chain's CDR3 is CASSSSGPGELFF. As DNA, the CDR3 is TGTGCCAGCAGCTCTTCAGGGCCCGGGGAGCTGTTTTTT. The rearrangement links TRBV11-2 to TRBJ2-2, with a tentative D call TRBD1 (5 bases). Germline V gene data show CDR1 as SGHAT and CDR2 as FQNNGV. The ends were cut back, 4 bases at V and 6 bases at J, with 9 bases in the middle. CDR3 length: 13 residues.

This clone was observed a single time. The rearrangement uses TRBV6-5 and TRBJ1-1; 10 nucleotides align to TRBD1. This CDR3 has 14 amino acids. CDR1 and CDR2 from the germline V gene are MNHEY and SVGAGI. The V segment lost 3 bases and the J segment 9 bases; nucleotides outside the gene matches: 7. The CDR3 reads CASSYVTGGGKAFF. As DNA, the CDR3 is TGTGCCAGCAGTTATGTGACAGGGGGCGGAAAAGCTTTCTTT.

V gene TRBV19 combines with J gene TRBJ2-4; D gene uncertain. The CDR3 has 18 residues. V was pared by 0 bases and J by 0 bases, with 15 bases between. Germline V CDR1 and CDR2: LNHDA, SQIVND (reference sequence). CDR3: CASSIDLLTQLAKNIQYF. In nucleotides, the CDR3 is TGTGCCAGTAGTATAGATCTATTGACACAGCTAGCCAAAAACATTCAGTACTTC.

This CDR3 is CASSPTDRVGANVLTF. DNA for the CDR3: TGTGCCAGCAGTCCCACGGACCGAGTGGGGGCCAACGTCCTGACTTTC. The chain couples TRBV28 to TRBJ2-6; D unresolved. Per the germline V gene, CDR1 is MDHEN and CDR2 is SYDVKM. There are 16 residues in the CDR3. The germline V and J ends were trimmed by 5 bases and 4 bases, with 15 bases remaining between them.

The gene calls are TRBV7-2 and TRBJ2-2; 7 bases map to TRBD2. With V trimmed by 2 bases and J by 4 bases, 4 bases remained unmatched. This CDR3 region has 15 residues. In germline, CDR1 is SGHTA, CDR2 FQGNSA. The CDR3 is CASSLQGGTTGELFF. In nucleotides, the CDR3 is TGTGCCAGCAGCTTACAGGGAGGGACCACCGGGGAGCTGTTTTTT.